This TCR beta chain was found in a study of cytomegalovirus exposure and HLA in healthy donors. Study information: A later analysis reported the 90 to 150 validation repertoires used the same platform as the 666 first-cohort repertoires.

Notes on this clone: Its antigen is not known.

Study-wide findings and caveats: Most TCR sequences were uncommon, yet certain public TCRs appeared in many donors. TCR beta chains numbering under 200 were designated cytomegalovirus-associated. Three CMV-associated chains proved CMV antigen-specific in vitro.

This CDR3 region has 13 residues. Germline lookup yields CDR1 SGHTA and CDR2 FQGNSA. V lost 0 bases and J 6 bases, leaving 9 bases between the germline ends. Data came from immunoSEQ multiplex PCR; TCRdb stores just in-frame clones and leaves some out. Of about 240,000 clones listed, approximately 86% are singletons. This sequence was found in a woman aged 30 to 39 in good health and CMV-seropositive. The chain links TRBV7-2 to TRBJ2-7, with unresolved D. Sequenced material: PBMCs. CDR3 coding DNA: TGTGCCAGCAGCTTAGCAGTCGGTGGCGAGCAGTACTTC. Translated, it gives CASSLAVGGEQYF.